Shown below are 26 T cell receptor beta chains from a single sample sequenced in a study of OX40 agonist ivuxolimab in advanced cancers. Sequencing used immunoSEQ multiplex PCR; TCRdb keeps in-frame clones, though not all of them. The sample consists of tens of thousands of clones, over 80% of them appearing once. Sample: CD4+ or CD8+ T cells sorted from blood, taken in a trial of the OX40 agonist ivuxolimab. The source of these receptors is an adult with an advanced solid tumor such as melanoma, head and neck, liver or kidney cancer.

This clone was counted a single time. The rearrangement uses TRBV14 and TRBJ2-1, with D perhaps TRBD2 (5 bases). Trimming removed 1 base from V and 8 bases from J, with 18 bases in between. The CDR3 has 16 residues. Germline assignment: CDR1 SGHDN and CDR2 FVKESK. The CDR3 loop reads CASSQGASWFVDEQFF. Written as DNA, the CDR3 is TGTGCCAGCAGCCAAGGTGCTAGCTGGTTTGTCGATGAGCAGTTCTTC.

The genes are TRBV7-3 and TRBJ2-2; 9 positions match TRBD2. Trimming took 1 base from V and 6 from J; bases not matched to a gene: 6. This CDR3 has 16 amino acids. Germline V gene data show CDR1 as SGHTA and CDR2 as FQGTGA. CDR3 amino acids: CASSLRPSGGSGELFF. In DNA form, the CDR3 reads TGTGCCAGCAGCTTAAGGCCCAGCGGGGGGTCCGGGGAGCTGTTTTTT.

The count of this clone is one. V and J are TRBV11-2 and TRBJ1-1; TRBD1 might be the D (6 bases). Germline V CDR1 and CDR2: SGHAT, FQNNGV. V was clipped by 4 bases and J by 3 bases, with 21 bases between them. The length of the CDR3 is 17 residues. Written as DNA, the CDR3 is TGTGCCAGCAGCTCCCCGGGACATATTTTCGCGGACACTGAAGCTTTCTTT. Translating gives CASSSPGHIFADTEAFF.

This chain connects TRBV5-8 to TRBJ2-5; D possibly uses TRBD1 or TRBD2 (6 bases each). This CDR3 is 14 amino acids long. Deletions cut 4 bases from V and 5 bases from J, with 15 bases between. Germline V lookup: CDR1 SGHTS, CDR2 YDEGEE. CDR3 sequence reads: CASSPDPGAETQYF. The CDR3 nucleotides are TGTGCCAGCAGCCCGGACCCGGGGGCCGAGACCCAGTACTTC.

This chain's CDR3 is CASSQESGTGDSLGRDTQYF. The CDR3, as DNA: TGCGCCAGCAGCCAAGAATCCGGGACAGGGGATAGCTTGGGGAGGGATACGCAGTATTTT. The V gene is TRBV4-1, the J gene TRBJ2-3, with 10 bases that match TRBD1. The length of the CDR3 is 20 residues. Losses at the gene ends were 0 bases for V and 6 bases for J; bases not matched to a gene: 18. Per the germline V gene, CDR1 is MGHRA and CDR2 is YSYEKL.

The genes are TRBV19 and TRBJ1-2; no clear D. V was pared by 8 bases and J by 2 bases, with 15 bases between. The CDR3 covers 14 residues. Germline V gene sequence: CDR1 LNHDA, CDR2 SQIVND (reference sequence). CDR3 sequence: CASSLSGANYGYTF. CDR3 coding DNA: TGTGCCAGTTCTCTGTCCGGAGCAAACTATGGCTACACCTTC.

This CDR3 reads CASSQTGTSGRYEQYF. The CDR3, as DNA: TGTGCCAGCAGTCAAACCGGGACATCGGGACGGTACGAGCAGTACTTC. The rearrangement joins TRBV2 to TRBJ2-7, with a tentative D call TRBD1 (6 bases). Germline V lookup: CDR1 SNHLY, CDR2 FYNNEI. This CDR3 has 16 residues. Trimming stripped 5 bases from V and 4 bases from J, with 21 bases between. Combining the CDR3 with reference TRBV2 and TRBJ2-7 gives the whole variable domain EPEVTQTPSHQVTQMGQEVILRCVPISNHLYFYWYRQILGQKVEFLVSFYNNEISEKSEIFDDQFSVERPDGSNFTLKIRSTKLEDSAMYFCASSQTGTSGRYEQYFGPGTRLTVT.

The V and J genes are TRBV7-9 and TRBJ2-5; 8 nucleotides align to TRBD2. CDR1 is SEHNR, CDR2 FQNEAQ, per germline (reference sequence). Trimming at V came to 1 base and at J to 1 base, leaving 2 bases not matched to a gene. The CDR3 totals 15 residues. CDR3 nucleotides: TGTGCCAGCAGCTTAGGTAGCGGGATCCAAGAGACCCAGTACTTC. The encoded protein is CASSLGSGIQETQYF.

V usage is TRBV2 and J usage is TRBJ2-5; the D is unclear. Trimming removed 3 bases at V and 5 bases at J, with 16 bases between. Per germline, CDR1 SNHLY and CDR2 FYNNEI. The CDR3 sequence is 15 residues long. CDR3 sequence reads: CASSDEMAVGETQYF. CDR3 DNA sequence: TGTGCCAGCAGTGATGAAATGGCAGTGGGGGAGACCCAGTACTTC.

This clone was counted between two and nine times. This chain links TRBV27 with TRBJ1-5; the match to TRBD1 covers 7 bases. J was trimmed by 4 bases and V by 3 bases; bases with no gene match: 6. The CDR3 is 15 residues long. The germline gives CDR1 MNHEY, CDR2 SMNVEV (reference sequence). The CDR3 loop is CASSFSGQVNQPQHF. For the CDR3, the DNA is TGTGCCAGCAGTTTTTCCGGACAGGTAAATCAGCCCCAGCATTTT.

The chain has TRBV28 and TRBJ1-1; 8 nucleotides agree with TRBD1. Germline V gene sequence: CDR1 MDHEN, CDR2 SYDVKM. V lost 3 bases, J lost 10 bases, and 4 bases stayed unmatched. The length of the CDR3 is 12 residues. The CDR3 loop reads CASSFQGAPAFF. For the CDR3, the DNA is TGTGCCAGCAGTTTCCAGGGGGCCCCAGCTTTCTTT.

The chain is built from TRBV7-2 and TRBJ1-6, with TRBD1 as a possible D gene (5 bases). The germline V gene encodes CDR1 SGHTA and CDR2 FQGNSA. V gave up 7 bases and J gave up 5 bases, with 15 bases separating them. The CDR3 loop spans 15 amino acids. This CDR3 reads CASTAGRTHNSPLHF. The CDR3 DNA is TGTGCCAGCACCGCGGGACGGACACATAATTCACCCCTCCACTTT. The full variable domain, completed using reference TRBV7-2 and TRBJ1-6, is GAGVSQSPSNKVTEKGKDVELRCDPISGHTALYWYRQSLGQGLEFLIYFQGNSAPDKSGLPSDRFSAERTGGSVSTLTIQRTQQEDSAVYLCASTAGRTHNSPLHFGNGTRLTVT.

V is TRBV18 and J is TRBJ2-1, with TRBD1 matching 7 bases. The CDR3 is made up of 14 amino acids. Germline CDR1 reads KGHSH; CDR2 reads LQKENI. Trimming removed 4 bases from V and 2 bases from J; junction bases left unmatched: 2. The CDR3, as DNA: TGTGCCAGCTCACAGGGGGCCCCCTACAATGAGCAGTTCTTC. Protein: CASSQGAPYNEQFF.

The CDR3 reads CASRAGIISDTQYF. The CDR3 bases are TGTGCCAGTAGGGCAGGGATTATATCAGATACGCAGTATTTT. This chain links TRBV19 with TRBJ2-3; the D gene is possibly TRBD1 (5 bases). Germline lookup yields CDR1 LNHDA and CDR2 SQIVND (reference sequence). The CDR3 totals 14 residues. Between the trimmed V and J ends, which lost 6 bases and 4 bases, there was a span of 14 bases.

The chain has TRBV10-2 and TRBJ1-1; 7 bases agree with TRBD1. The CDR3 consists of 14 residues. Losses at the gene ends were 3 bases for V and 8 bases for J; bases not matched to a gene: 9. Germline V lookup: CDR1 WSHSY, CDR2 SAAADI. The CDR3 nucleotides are TGCGCCAGCAGTGATTCAGGGGGTGATACAGAAGCTTTCTTT. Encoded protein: CASSDSGGDTEAFF.

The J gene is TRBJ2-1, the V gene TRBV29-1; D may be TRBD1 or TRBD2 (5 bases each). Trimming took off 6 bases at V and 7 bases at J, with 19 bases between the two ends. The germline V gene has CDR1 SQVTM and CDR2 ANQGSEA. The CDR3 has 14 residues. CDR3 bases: TGCAGCGTCCTTGGGGGTGATGGGTCGAATGAGCAGTTCTTC. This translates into CSVLGGDGSNEQFF.

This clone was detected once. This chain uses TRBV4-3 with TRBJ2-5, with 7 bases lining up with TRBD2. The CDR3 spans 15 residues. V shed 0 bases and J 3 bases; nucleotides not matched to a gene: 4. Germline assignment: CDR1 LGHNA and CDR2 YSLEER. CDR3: CASSQDRGGEETQYF. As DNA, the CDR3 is TGCGCCAGCAGCCAAGATAGGGGAGGGGAAGAGACCCAGTACTTC.

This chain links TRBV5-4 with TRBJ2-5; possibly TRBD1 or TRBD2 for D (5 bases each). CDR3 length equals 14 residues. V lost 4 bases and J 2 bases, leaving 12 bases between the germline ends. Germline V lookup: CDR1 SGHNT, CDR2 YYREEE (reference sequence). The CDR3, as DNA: TGTGCCAGCAGCCGGGTGGGACCTCAAGAGACCCAGTACTTC. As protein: CASSRVGPQETQYF.

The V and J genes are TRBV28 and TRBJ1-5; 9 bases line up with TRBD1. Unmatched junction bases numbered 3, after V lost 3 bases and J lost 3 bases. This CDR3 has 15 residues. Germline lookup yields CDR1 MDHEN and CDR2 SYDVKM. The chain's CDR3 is CASSFDRGANQPQHF. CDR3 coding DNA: TGTGCCAGCAGTTTCGACAGGGGGGCCAATCAGCCCCAGCATTTT.

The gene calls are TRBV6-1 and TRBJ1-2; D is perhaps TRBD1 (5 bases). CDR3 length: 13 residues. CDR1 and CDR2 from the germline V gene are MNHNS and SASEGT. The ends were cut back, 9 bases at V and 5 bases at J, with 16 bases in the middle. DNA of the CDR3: TGTGCCAGTAACCGGGACGGACCATATGGCTACACCTTC. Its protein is CASNRDGPYGYTF.

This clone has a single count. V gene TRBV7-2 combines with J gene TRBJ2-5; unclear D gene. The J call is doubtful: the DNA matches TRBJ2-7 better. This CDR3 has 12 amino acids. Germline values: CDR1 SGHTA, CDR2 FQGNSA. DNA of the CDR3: TGTGCCAGCAGCTTATACGCCTACGAGCAGTACTTC. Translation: CASSLYAYEQYF.

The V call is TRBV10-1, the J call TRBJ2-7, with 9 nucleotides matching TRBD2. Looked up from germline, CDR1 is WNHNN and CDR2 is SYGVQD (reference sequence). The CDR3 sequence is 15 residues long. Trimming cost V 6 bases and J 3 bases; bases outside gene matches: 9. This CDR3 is CASRDKLAGRYEQYF. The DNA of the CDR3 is TGCGCCAGCAGGGACAAACTAGCGGGCCGCTACGAGCAGTACTTC.

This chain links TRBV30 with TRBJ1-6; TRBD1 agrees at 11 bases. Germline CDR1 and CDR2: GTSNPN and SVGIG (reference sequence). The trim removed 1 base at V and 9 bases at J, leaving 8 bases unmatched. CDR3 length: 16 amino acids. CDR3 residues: CAWSAGSGTGGSPLHF. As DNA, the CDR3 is TGTGCCTGGAGTGCGGGATCCGGGACAGGGGGTTCACCCCTCCACTTT.

CDR3 coding DNA: TGTGCCTGGAGCAGGGTTAACACTGAAGCTTTCTTT. Amino acids: CAWSRVNTEAFF. The V gene is TRBV30, the J gene TRBJ1-1; TRBD1 is a possible D gene (5 bases). Trimming pared 3 bases from V and 2 bases from J, leaving 7 bases between. Germline CDR1 GTSNPN, CDR2 SVGIG (reference sequence). The CDR3 spans 12 residues.

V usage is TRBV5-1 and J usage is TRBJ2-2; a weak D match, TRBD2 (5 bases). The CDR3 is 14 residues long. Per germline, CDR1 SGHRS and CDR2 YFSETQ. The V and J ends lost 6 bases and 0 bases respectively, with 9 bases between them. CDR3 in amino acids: CASMPGANTGELFF. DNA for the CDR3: TGCGCCAGCATGCCCGGGGCGAACACCGGGGAGCTGTTTTTT.

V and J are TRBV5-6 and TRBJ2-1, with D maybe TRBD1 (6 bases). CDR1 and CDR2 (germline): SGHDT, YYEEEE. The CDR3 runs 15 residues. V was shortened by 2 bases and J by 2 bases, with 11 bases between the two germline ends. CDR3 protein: CASSLDGGAYNEQFF. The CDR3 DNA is TGTGCCAGCAGCTTAGATGGGGGCGCCTACAATGAGCAGTTCTTC.